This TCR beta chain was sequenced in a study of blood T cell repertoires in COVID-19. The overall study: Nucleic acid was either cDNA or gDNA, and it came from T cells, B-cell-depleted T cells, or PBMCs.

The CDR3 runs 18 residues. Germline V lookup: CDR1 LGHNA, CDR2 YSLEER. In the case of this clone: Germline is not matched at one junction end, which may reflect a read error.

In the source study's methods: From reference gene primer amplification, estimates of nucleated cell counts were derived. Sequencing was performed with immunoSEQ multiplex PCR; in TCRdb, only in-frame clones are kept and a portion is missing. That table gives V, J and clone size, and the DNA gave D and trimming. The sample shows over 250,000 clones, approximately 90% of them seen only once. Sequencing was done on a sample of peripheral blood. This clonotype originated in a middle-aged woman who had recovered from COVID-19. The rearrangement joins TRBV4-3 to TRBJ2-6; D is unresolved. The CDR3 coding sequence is TGCGCCAGCAGCCAGTCCGTCAGCGCGCCGTCTGAGGCCAACGTCCTGACTTTC. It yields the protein CASSQSVSAPSEANVLTF.